The sequence of this T cell receptor beta chain was determined in a study of T cell changes during pregnancy in multiple sclerosis. Profiling relied on immunoSEQ multiplex PCR, and the TCRdb table lists in-frame clones only, not all of them. This repertoire shows almost 50,000 clones, almost 95% found once; its top ten account for roughly 0.34%. Germline CDR1 and CDR2: SGHTA and FQGTGA. This CDR3 region has 15 residues. V lost 5 bases to trimming and J lost 5 bases; unmatched junction nucleotides: 6. The material was CD4+ T cells from peripheral blood mononuclear cells, obtained in the second trimester of pregnancy. The genes are TRBV7-3 and TRBJ2-2; 9 nucleotides line up with TRBD2. This sequence was found in a female donor in good health, enrolled as a control in a pregnancy study. The chain's CDR3 is CASSIIAGETGELFF. In nucleotides, the CDR3 is TGTGCCAGCAGCATAATAGCGGGGGAAACCGGGGAGCTGTTTTTT.